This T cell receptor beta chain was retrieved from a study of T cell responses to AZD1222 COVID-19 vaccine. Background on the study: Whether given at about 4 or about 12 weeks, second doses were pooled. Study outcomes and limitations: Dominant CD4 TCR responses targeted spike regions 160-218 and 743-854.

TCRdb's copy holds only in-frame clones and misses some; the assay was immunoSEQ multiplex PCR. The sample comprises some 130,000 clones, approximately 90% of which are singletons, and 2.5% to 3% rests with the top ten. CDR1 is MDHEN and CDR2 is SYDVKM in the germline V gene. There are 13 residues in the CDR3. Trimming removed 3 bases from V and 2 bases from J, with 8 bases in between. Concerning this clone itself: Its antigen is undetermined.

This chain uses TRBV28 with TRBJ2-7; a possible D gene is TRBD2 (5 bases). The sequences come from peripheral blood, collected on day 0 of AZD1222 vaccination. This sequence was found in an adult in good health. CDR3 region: CASSLMRAYEQYF. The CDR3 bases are TGTGCCAGCAGTTTGATGCGGGCCTACGAGCAGTACTTC.